Listed here are 11 T cell receptor beta chains from one sample, sequenced in a study of spatial heterogeneity in lung cancer. Points from the study as a whole: Tumor mutation count correlated with how many alpha and beta TCRs expanded intratumorally.

Time point here: sample taken at primary tumor resection. No antigens are known for them. From the 5' RACE reads, TCRdb called clonotypes with MiXCR, one entry per CDR3 protein. Of approximately 9,600 distinct CDR3 sequences in the sample, roughly 12% were seen once. The source was lung tumor tissue, collected at surgery. The source is a male donor with early-stage non-small cell lung cancer.

About this clonotype itself: This beta chain is an off-target read within a library intended for alpha chains, so its frequency means little. This chain connects TRBV4-3 to TRBJ1-4; no firm D call. The germline V gene has CDR1 LGHNA and CDR2 YSLEER. Deletions cut 0 bases from V and 7 bases from J, with 15 bases between. The CDR3 runs 16 residues. For the CDR3, the DNA is TGCGCCAGCAGCCAAGATACGTCAGCCTACGCTGAAAAACTGTTTTTT. It encodes CASSQDTSAYAEKLFF.

The sample holds one count of this clonotype. This beta chain lies outside the target of a library built for alpha chains; its clone size means little. The chain recombines TRBV6-2 or TRBV6-3 with TRBJ2-7; 13 nucleotides line up with TRBD2. The trim removed 1 base at V and 1 base at J, leaving 13 bases unmatched. The CDR3 is 20 amino acids. CDR1 MNHEY and CDR2 SVGEGT come from the germline V gene. The CDR3 loop is CASSYYGLAGVWAGSYEQYV. The CDR3 DNA is TGTGCCAGCAGTTACTACGGACTAGCGGGAGTATGGGCCGGATCCTACGAGCAGTACGTC.

This clonotype was counted at least ten times. The library was built for alpha chains, so this beta chain is an off-target read and its size means little. The chain carries TRBV28 and TRBJ2-7, with 8 bases identical to TRBD1. This CDR3 is built from 15 residues. Germline V gene sequence: CDR1 MDHEN, CDR2 SYDVKM. V trimming: 5 bases; J trimming: 2 bases; junction bases outside the gene matches: 8. The CDR3 protein is CASSPHRTGTYEQYF. CDR3 nucleotides: TGTGCCAGCAGTCCACACAGGACAGGGACCTACGAGCAGTACTTC.

This clonotype was counted many times. This beta chain is off target for a library built for alpha chains, so its abundance means little. The chain employs TRBV19 and TRBJ2-7; 7 bases map to TRBD2. Germline lookup yields CDR1 LNHDA and CDR2 SQIVND (reference sequence). V gave up 3 bases and J gave up 6 bases; unmatched junction bases: 2. The CDR3 consists of 12 residues. The CDR3 DNA sequence: TGTGCCAGTAGTATCACGGGGGGCGAGCAGTACTTC. The encoded protein is CASSITGGEQYF.

With respect to this clonotype: The library was prepared for alpha chains; this beta chain is a stray read, so its frequency means little. This chain uses TRBV4-2 with TRBJ1-2; 10 bases agree with TRBD1. V gave up 3 bases and J gave up 6 bases; unmatched junction bases: 13. The CDR3 covers 17 residues. Germline CDR1 is LGHNA and CDR2 is YNFKEQ. For the CDR3, the DNA is TGTGCCAGCAGCCACTCCTTGACAGGGGGCGGCGGGAATGGCTACACCTTC. It yields the protein CASSHSLTGGGGNGYTF.

This clonotype was observed at least ten times. This beta chain is off target for a library built for alpha chains, so its abundance means little. This chain uses TRBV4-1 with TRBJ2-1; TRBD2 matches 8 bases. Losses at the gene ends were 1 base for V and 3 bases for J; bases not matched to a gene: 5. Germline CDR1 MGHRA, CDR2 YSYEKL. The CDR3 has 16 amino acids. CDR3 sequence: CASSQAVAGGYNEQFF. The CDR3 region has the DNA TGCGCCAGCAGCCAAGCAGTGGCGGGAGGCTACAATGAGCAGTTCTTC.

By share of the sample, this clonotype is medium-sized. This beta chain is a stray sequence in a library constructed for alpha chains; its clone size is not meaningful. The V gene is TRBV14, the J gene TRBJ1-5; D remains ambiguous. This CDR3 comprises 11 residues. Germline V gene data show CDR1 as SGHDN and CDR2 as FVKESK. Trimming took off 2 bases at V and 8 bases at J, with 4 bases between the two ends. The CDR3 sequence: CASSQYKPQHF. The DNA of the CDR3 is TGTGCCAGCAGCCAATATAAGCCCCAGCATTTT.

This clonotype was seen a handful of times. For a library built for alpha chains, this beta chain is a stray read; little rests on its size. The chain's CDR3 is CASSPGQRDTGELFF. For the CDR3, the DNA is TGTGCCAGCAGCCCTGGGCAGAGAGACACCGGGGAGCTGTTTTTT. The chain combines TRBV5-8 with TRBJ2-2; D unresolved. CDR1 and CDR2 from the germline V gene are SGHTS and YDEGEE. The CDR3 runs 15 residues. V was trimmed by 4 bases and J by 3 bases, leaving 13 bases between them.

In this sample, this clonotype turned up many times. This beta chain is a stray sequence in a library constructed for alpha chains; its clone size is not meaningful. The chain uses TRBV6-5 and TRBJ2-3; D is undetermined. Germline V gene lookup returns CDR1 MNHEY and CDR2 SVGAGI. The CDR3 runs 14 residues. V was shortened by 6 bases and J by 4 bases, with 14 bases between the two germline ends. CDR3 loop: CASRESTSADTQYF. DNA of the CDR3: TGTGCCAGCAGGGAGAGTACCTCCGCAGATACGCAGTATTTT.

As to this clonotype: Within a library made for alpha chains, this beta chain is off target, and its count is uninformative. This sequence joins TRBV18 and TRBJ1-5; 8 bases match TRBD1. CDR1 and CDR2 from the germline V gene are KGHSH and LQKENI. The CDR3 is made up of 13 amino acids. The V and J ends lost 5 bases and 5 bases, in that order; junction bases with no gene match: 2. CDR3 coding DNA: TGTGCCAGCTCAACGGACAGGGATCAGCCCCAGCATTTT. This sequence encodes CASSTDRDQPQHF.

A word on this clonotype: This beta chain is an unintended read in a library built for alpha chains; its size means little. The chain has TRBV4-2 and TRBJ2-7, with TRBD2 as a possible D gene (5 bases). The ends were cut back, 0 bases at V and 4 bases at J, with 22 bases in the middle. CDR1 LGHNA and CDR2 YNFKEQ come from the germline V gene. The CDR3 runs to 18 residues. CDR3 in amino acids: CASSQDTGSANSKYEQYF. The CDR3 DNA reads as TGTGCCAGCAGCCAAGATACGGGATCCGCAAACTCCAAGTACGAGCAGTACTTC.